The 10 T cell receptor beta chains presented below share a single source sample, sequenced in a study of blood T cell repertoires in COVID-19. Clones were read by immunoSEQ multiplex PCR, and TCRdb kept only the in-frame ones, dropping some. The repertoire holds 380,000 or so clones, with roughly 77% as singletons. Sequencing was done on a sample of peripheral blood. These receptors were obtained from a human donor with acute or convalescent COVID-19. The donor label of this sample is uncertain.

The CDR3 protein is CASMGGSETQYF. The CDR3, as DNA: TGTGCCAGCATGGGGGGATCGGAGACCCAGTACTTC. The chain combines TRBV2 with TRBJ2-5, with D maybe TRBD2 (6 bases). Per germline, CDR1 SNHLY and CDR2 FYNNEI. V was trimmed by 7 bases and J by 5 bases, leaving 11 bases between them. The CDR3 runs to 12 residues.

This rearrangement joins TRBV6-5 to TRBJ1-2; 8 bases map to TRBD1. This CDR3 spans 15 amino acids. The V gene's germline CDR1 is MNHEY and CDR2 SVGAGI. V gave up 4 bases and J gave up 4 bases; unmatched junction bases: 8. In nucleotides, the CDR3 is TGTGCCAGCAGTTCCCCGGGACAGGCGTTCTATGGCTACACCTTC. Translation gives CASSSPGQAFYGYTF.

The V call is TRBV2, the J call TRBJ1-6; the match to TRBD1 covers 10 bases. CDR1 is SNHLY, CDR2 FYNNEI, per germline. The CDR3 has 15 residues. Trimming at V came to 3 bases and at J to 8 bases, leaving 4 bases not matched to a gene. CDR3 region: CASSETGGIYSPLHF. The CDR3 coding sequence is TGTGCCAGCAGTGAGACAGGGGGCATTTATTCACCCCTCCACTTT.

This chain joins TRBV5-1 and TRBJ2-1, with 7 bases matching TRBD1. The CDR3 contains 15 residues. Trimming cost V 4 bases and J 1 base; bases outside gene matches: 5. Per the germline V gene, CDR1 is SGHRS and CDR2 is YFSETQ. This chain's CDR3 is CASSHQDRSYNEQFF. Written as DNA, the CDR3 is TGCGCCAGCAGCCATCAGGACAGGTCCTACAATGAGCAGTTCTTC.

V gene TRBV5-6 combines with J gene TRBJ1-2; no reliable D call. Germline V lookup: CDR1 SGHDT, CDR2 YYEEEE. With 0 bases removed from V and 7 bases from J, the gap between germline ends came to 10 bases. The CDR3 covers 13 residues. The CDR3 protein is CASSLAQSSGYTF. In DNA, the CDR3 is TGTGCCAGCAGCTTGGCCCAAAGTAGTGGCTACACCTTC.

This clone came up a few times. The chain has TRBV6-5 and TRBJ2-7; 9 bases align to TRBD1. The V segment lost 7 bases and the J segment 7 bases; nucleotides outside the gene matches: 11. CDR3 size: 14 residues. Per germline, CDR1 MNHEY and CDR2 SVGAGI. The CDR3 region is CASIPSLGQGEQYF. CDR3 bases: TGTGCCAGCATCCCGAGCTTGGGACAGGGAGAGCAGTACTTC.

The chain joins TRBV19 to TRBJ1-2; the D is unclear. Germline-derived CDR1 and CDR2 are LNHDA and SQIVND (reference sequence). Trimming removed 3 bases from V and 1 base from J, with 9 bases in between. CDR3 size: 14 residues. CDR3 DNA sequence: TGTGCCAGTAGTATCTACGGGGATAACTATGGCTACACCTTC. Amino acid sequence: CASSIYGDNYGYTF.

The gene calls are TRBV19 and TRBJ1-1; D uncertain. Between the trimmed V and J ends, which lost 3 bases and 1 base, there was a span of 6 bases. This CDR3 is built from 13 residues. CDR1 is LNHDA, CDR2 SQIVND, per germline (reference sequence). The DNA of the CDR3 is TGTGCCAGTAGTATGGAGAAGAACACTGAAGCTTTCTTT. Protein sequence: CASSMEKNTEAFF.

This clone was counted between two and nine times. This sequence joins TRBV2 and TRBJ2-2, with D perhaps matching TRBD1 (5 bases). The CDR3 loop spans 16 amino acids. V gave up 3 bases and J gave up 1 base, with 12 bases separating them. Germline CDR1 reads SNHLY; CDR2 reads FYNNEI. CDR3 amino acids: CASSDVVRGNTGELFF. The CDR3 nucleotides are TGTGCCAGCAGTGATGTAGTAAGGGGGAACACCGGGGAGCTGTTTTTT.

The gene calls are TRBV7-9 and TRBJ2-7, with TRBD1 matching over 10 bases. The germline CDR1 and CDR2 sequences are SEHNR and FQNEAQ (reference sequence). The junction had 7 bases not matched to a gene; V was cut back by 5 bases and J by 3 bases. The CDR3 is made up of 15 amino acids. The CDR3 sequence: CASSQLGQGNYEQYF. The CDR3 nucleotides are TGTGCCAGCAGCCAGTTGGGACAGGGGAACTACGAGCAGTACTTC. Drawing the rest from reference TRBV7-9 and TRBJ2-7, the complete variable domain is DTGVSQNPRHKITKRGQNVTFRCDPISEHNRLYWYRQTLGQGPEFLTYFQNEAQLEKSRLLSDRFSAERPKGSFSTLEIQRTEQGDSAMYLCASSQLGQGNYEQYFGPGTRLTVT.